This T cell receptor beta chain was sequenced in a study of CD8 T cells in Susac syndrome. Germline V CDR1 and CDR2: SEHNR, FQNEAQ (reference sequence). The length of the CDR3 is 14 residues. Losses at the gene ends were 1 base for V and 5 bases for J; bases not matched to a gene: 4. Random hexamers were used to reverse transcribe an amount of roughly 0.45 to 1 ug RNA. The method of amplification for TCR beta CDR3 was immunoSEQ multiplex PCR, covering 54 Vbeta and 13 Jbeta. TCRdb re-derived calls from the immunoSEQ multiplex PCR reads in MiXCR, one entry per CDR3 protein. Counted here are 140,000 to 150,000 distinct CDR3 sequences, 95% occurring once; the ten biggest clones make up approximately 0.11%. In the multiple sclerosis control group, patients were treatment-naive and had stable or active relapsing-remitting disease. TEMRA cells underwent FACS enrichment and CD8+ and CD4+ T cells underwent negative isolation.

Sample: CD4+ T cells from PBMCs. The receptor was derived from a human donor with multiple sclerosis. The chain combines TRBV7-9 with TRBJ2-5, with 7 bases identical to TRBD1. The CDR3, as DNA: TGTGCCAGCAGCTTAGTACAGGGGTTGGAGACCCAGTACTTC. This gives the protein CASSLVQGLETQYF. Full variable domain (rest looked up from reference TRBV7-9 and TRBJ2-5): DTGVSQNPRHKITKRGQNVTFRCDPISEHNRLYWYRQTLGQGPEFLTYFQNEAQLEKSRLLSDRFSAERPKGSFSTLEIQRTEQGDSAMYLCASSLVQGLETQYFGPGTRLLVL.